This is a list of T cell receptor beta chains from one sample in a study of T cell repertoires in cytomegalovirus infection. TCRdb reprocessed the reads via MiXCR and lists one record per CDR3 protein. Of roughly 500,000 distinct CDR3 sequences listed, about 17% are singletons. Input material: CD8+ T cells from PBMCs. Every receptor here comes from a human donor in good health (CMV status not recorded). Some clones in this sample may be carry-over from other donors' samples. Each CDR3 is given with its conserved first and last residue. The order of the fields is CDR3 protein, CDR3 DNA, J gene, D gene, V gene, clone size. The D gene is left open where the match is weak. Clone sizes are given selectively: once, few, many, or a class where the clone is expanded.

CDR3: CASSDWQGFDEQYF
DNA: TGTGCCAGCAGTGATTGGCAGGGGTTTGACGAGCAGTACTTC
J: TRBJ2-7
D: -
V: TRBV6-1
size: many

CDR3: CASSYSGSQPQHF
DNA: TGTGCCAGCAGTTACTCTGGGAGCCAGCCCCAGCATTTT
J: TRBJ1-5
D: -
V: TRBV6-5
size: few

CDR3: CSVETTEPEAFF
DNA: TGCAGCGTTGAAACCACAGAACCTGAAGCTTTCTTT
J: TRBJ1-1
D: -
V: TRBV29-1
size: -

CDR3: CASSLAAVSWEYTF
DNA: TGTGCCAGCAGCTTGGCCGCTGTGAGTTGGGAATACACCTTC
J: TRBJ1-2
D: -
V: TRBV5-8
size: -

CDR3: CATSRGTQGFGNQPQHF
DNA: TGTGCCACCAGCAGAGGTACACAGGGGTTTGGCAATCAGCCCCAGCATTTT
J: TRBJ1-5
D: TRBD1
V: TRBV15
size: few

CDR3: CASRSIQGRGEQYF
DNA: TGTGCCAGCAGGTCAATCCAGGGGCGCGGCGAGCAGTACTTC
J: TRBJ2-7
D: -
V: TRBV28
size: few

CDR3: CASSLAAWGDYGYTF
DNA: TGTGCCAGCAGTTTAGCGGCGTGGGGGGACTATGGCTACACCTTC
J: TRBJ1-2
D: -
V: TRBV6-5
size: -

CDR3: CASSLDWGEAFF
DNA: TGTGCCAGCAGCTTAGATTGGGGGGAAGCTTTCTTT
J: TRBJ1-1
D: -
V: TRBV11-2
size: -

CDR3: CASGLGGSQETQYF
DNA: TGTGCCAGCGGACTGGGGGGTAGCCAAGAGACCCAGTACTTC
J: TRBJ2-5
D: -
V: TRBV7-9
size: many

CDR3: CASSNYYEQYF
DNA: TGTGCCAGCAGCAACTACTACGAGCAGTACTTC
J: TRBJ2-7
D: -
V: TRBV28
size: many

CDR3: CASSLERNPDTQYF
DNA: TGTGCCAGCAGCTTAGAGAGGAATCCAGATACGCAGTATTTT
J: TRBJ2-3
D: -
V: TRBV11-1
size: many

CDR3: CASSLAAHETQYF
DNA: TGTGCCAGCAGCTTAGCGGCACATGAGACCCAGTACTTC
J: TRBJ2-5
D: -
V: TRBV7-8
size: many

CDR3: CASGRTSGYNNEQLF
DNA: TGTGCTAGTGGTCGGACTAGCGGGTACAACAATGAGCAGCTCTTC
J: TRBJ2-1
D: TRBD2
V: TRBV12-5
size: -

CDR3: CASSEEQVNTNTEAFF
DNA: TGTGCCAGCAGTGAAGAACAGGTCAATACGAACACTGAAGCTTTCTTT
J: TRBJ1-1
D: -
V: TRBV2
size: many

CDR3: CATSQRGVGDEQFF
DNA: TGTGCCACCTCGCAGCGGGGGGTTGGGGATGAGCAGTTCTTC
J: TRBJ2-1
D: TRBD2
V: TRBV6-5
size: -

CDR3: CASKTGGHYMNTEAFF
DNA: TGTGCCAGCAAAACCGGGGGTCACTATATGAACACTGAAGCTTTCTTT
J: TRBJ1-1
D: -
V: TRBV12-3/TRBV12-4
size: few

CDR3: CASSLRTSGSLYEQFF
DNA: TGTGCCAGTAGTCTTAGGACTAGCGGGAGTCTCTATGAGCAGTTCTTC
J: TRBJ2-1
D: TRBD2
V: TRBV19
size: few

CDR3: CASSVLGGNEQYF
DNA: TGTGCCAGCAGCGTACTGGGGGGCAACGAGCAGTACTTC
J: TRBJ2-7
D: -
V: TRBV6-2/TRBV6-3
size: many

CDR3: CASSLLTPPTPTYYGYTF
DNA: TGTGCCAGCAGTTTATTAACCCCGCCAACCCCGACCTACTATGGCTACACCTTC
J: TRBJ1-2
D: -
V: TRBV12-3/TRBV12-4
size: many

CDR3: CASSFLGTGGWYGYTF
DNA: TGTGCCAGCAGTTTCCTTGGGACAGGGGGCTGGTATGGCTACACCTTC
J: TRBJ1-2
D: TRBD1
V: TRBV27
size: -

CDR3: CASSTNRFEQYF
DNA: TGTGCCAGCAGTACGAACAGGTTCGAGCAGTACTTC
J: TRBJ2-7
D: -
V: TRBV6-1
size: many

CDR3: CATSFSGMGEKLFF
DNA: TGTGCCACCTCCTTCAGCGGGATGGGTGAAAAACTGTTTTTT
J: TRBJ1-4
D: -
V: TRBV19
size: few

CDR3: CASRKQGKLFF
DNA: TGTGCCAGCAGGAAACAGGGGAAACTGTTTTTT
J: TRBJ1-4
D: TRBD1
V: TRBV12-3/TRBV12-4
size: few

CDR3: CASTFTVSSYNEQFF
DNA: TGTGCCAGCACTTTTACAGTGTCCTCCTACAATGAGCAGTTCTTC
J: TRBJ2-1
D: -
V: TRBV27
size: many

CDR3: CASSQGLTLTGELFF
DNA: TGTGCCAGCAGCCAGGGACTAACCCTCACCGGGGAGCTGTTTTTT
J: TRBJ2-2
D: TRBD2
V: TRBV7-3
size: many

CDR3: CASRRLAGVPVHNEQFF
DNA: TGTGCCAGCAGGAGACTAGCGGGAGTTCCGGTCCACAATGAGCAGTTCTTC
J: TRBJ2-1
D: TRBD2
V: TRBV7-6
size: many

CDR3: CAWSPGDNEQFF
DNA: TGTGCCTGGAGTCCGGGCGACAATGAGCAGTTCTTC
J: TRBJ2-1
D: -
V: TRBV30
size: -

CDR3: CASSPAKLEQYF
DNA: TGTGCCAGCAGCCCAGCTAAGTTAGAGCAGTACTTC
J: TRBJ2-7
D: -
V: TRBV12-3/TRBV12-4
size: many

CDR3: CARSTSLGGHTESFF
DNA: TGTGCCAGAAGCACCTCCTTGGGGGGTCACACTGAATCTTTCTTT
J: TRBJ1-1
D: -
V: TRBV11-2
size: -

CDR3: CASSSNRGLLGYTF
DNA: TGTGCCAGCAGTTCCAACAGGGGACTCCTTGGCTACACCTTC
J: TRBJ1-2
D: TRBD1
V: TRBV12-3/TRBV12-4
size: many

CDR3: CASSLGPPQYF
DNA: TGTGCCAGCAGCTTAGGACCGCCGCAATATTTT
J: TRBJ1-3
D: -
V: TRBV7-9
size: many

CDR3: CASSLRTGHNEKLFF
DNA: TGTGCCAGCAGCTTAAGAACAGGTCATAATGAAAAACTGTTTTTT
J: TRBJ1-4
D: -
V: TRBV11-2
size: many

CDR3: CASSIGRELFF
DNA: TGTGCCAGTAGTATAGGCAGGGAACTGTTTTTT
J: TRBJ1-4
D: -
V: TRBV19
size: many

CDR3: CASSLDREGHQETQYF
DNA: TGTGCCAGCAGCTTAGACAGGGAGGGCCACCAAGAGACCCAGTACTTC
J: TRBJ2-5
D: -
V: TRBV7-6
size: many

CDR3: CSVVGDSYEQYF
DNA: TGCAGCGTTGTAGGGGACTCCTACGAGCAGTACTTC
J: TRBJ2-7
D: -
V: TRBV29-1
size: -

CDR3: CSARDPGQGHQETQYF
DNA: TGCAGTGCTAGAGATCCAGGACAGGGCCACCAAGAGACCCAGTACTTC
J: TRBJ2-5
D: TRBD1
V: TRBV20-1
size: -

CDR3: CASSPTASGTLGSYNSPLHF
DNA: TGTGCCAGCAGTCCCACCGCATCCGGGACTCTCGGGTCCTATAATTCACCCCTCCACTTT
J: TRBJ1-6
D: -
V: TRBV6-5
size: -

CDR3: CASSESVGDEQFF
DNA: TGCGCCAGCAGTGAGTCGGTGGGGGATGAGCAGTTCTTC
J: TRBJ2-1
D: -
V: TRBV10-1
size: few

CDR3: CASGRVSTEAFF
DNA: TGTGCCAGCGGCAGGGTGAGCACTGAAGCTTTCTTT
J: TRBJ1-1
D: -
V: TRBV6-2/TRBV6-3
size: few

CDR3: CATLGDVDNEQFF
DNA: TGTGCCACCCTGGGCGACGTCGACAATGAGCAGTTCTTC
J: TRBJ2-1
D: -
V: TRBV7-9
size: few

CDR3: CATSDLSTGYTF
DNA: TGTGCCACCAGTGATTTGTCGACTGGCTACACCTTC
J: TRBJ1-2
D: -
V: TRBV24-1
size: -

CDR3: CASSPGRNRGGYTF
DNA: TGTGCCAGCAGCCCCGGTCGTAACAGGGGTGGCTACACCTTC
J: TRBJ1-2
D: TRBD1
V: TRBV2
size: many

CDR3: CASTFGTAPYEQYF
DNA: TGTGCCAGCACTTTCGGGACGGCTCCCTACGAGCAGTACTTC
J: TRBJ2-7
D: -
V: TRBV6-4
size: few

CDR3: CASSPRLAGPSGDTQYF
DNA: TGTGCCAGCAGCCCCCGACTAGCGGGACCCTCAGGAGATACGCAGTATTTT
J: TRBJ2-3
D: TRBD2
V: TRBV9
size: many

CDR3: CATGDGYGYTF
DNA: TGTGCCACCGGCGACGGGTATGGCTACACCTTC
J: TRBJ1-2
D: -
V: TRBV24-1
size: -

CDR3: CASSPSGAHPDTQYF
DNA: TGTGCCAGCAGTCCCTCGGGGGCCCACCCAGATACGCAGTATTTT
J: TRBJ2-3
D: -
V: TRBV12-3/TRBV12-4
size: many

CDR3: CASSLTGGNTEAFF
DNA: TGTGCCAGCAGTCTGACAGGGGGGAACACTGAAGCTTTCTTT
J: TRBJ1-1
D: TRBD1
V: TRBV12-3/TRBV12-4
size: many

CDR3: CASSPGALLYHEQFF
DNA: TGTGCCAGCAGTCCCGGAGCCCTACTTTACCATGAGCAGTTCTTC
J: TRBJ2-1
D: -
V: TRBV28
size: -

CDR3: CASTSPEGRQYGYTF
DNA: TGTGCCAGCACCTCCCCAGAGGGGAGACAGTATGGCTACACCTTC
J: TRBJ1-2
D: -
V: TRBV6-6
size: many

CDR3: CASSPGTHNTEAFF
DNA: TGTGCCAGCAGCCCCGGGACACACAACACTGAAGCTTTCTTT
J: TRBJ1-1
D: -
V: TRBV27
size: few

CDR3: CASSQDWGAGANVLTF
DNA: TGCGCCAGCAGCCAAGATTGGGGGGCTGGGGCCAACGTCCTGACTTTC
J: TRBJ2-6
D: -
V: TRBV4-1
size: few

CDR3: CASRRLARTDTQYF
DNA: TGTGCCAGCAGAAGACTAGCCCGCACAGATACGCAGTATTTT
J: TRBJ2-3
D: TRBD2
V: TRBV12-3/TRBV12-4
size: few

CDR3: CASLEQGRDTQYF
DNA: TGTGCCAGTCTCGAGCAGGGTCGAGATACGCAGTATTTT
J: TRBJ2-3
D: -
V: TRBV19
size: -

CDR3: CASSARGGGIYEQYF
DNA: TGTGCCAGCAGCGCGAGGGGGGGAGGGATCTACGAGCAGTACTTC
J: TRBJ2-7
D: -
V: TRBV13
size: -

CDR3: CASSTNRVTEAFF
DNA: TGTGCCAGCAGCACAAACAGGGTCACTGAAGCTTTCTTT
J: TRBJ1-1
D: -
V: TRBV7-6
size: many

CDR3: CASSLTYGRDEQFF
DNA: TGTGCCAGCAGCTTAACGTACGGTAGAGATGAGCAGTTCTTC
J: TRBJ2-1
D: -
V: TRBV7-3
size: many

CDR3: CATSTEISGANVLTF
DNA: TGTGCCACCAGCACAGAGATCTCTGGGGCCAACGTCCTGACTTTC
J: TRBJ2-6
D: -
V: TRBV15
size: many